This T cell receptor beta chain was sequenced for a study of blood T cell repertoires in COVID-19. Study-wide background: In each case, the material was cDNA or gDNA derived from T cells, B-cell-depleted T cells, or PBMCs.

J gave up 1 base and V 3 bases, and 4 bases lay outside the gene matches. The CDR3 is made up of 15 amino acids. Germline CDR1 LNHDA, CDR2 SQIVND (reference sequence). TCRdb's table, derived via immunoSEQ multiplex PCR, lists solely in-frame clones and lacks some. This sample yields around 300,000 clones, of which 86% are seen a single time; around 13% belongs to the top ten. This TCR was sampled from a woman aged 70 to 79 with COVID-19, enrolled during active disease. What was sequenced was peripheral blood. The rearrangement uses TRBV19 and TRBJ2-7; TRBD1 agrees at 9 bases. CDR3 in amino acids: CASSIRDRASYEQYF. CDR3 in DNA: TGTGCCAGTAGTATCCGGGACAGGGCGTCCTACGAGCAGTACTTC.